This TCR beta chain originates from a study of T cells after yellow fever vaccination. The authors made TCR cDNA by 5'RACE template switching, adding a universal primer site and UMIs. TCRdb itself ran the 5' RACE reads through MiXCR, one entry per CDR3 protein. This table has a few hundred thousand distinct CDR3 sequences, under 20% appearing once. There are 19 residues in the CDR3. Trimming cost V 0 bases and J 6 bases; bases outside gene matches: 12. Germline CDR1 reads ENHRY; CDR2 reads SYGVKD. The chain is built from TRBV10-3 and TRBJ1-6; the match to TRBD1 covers 9 bases. The sample was PBMCs, taken before the yellow fever booster vaccination. The sequence came from a man younger than 35 who received the YFV17D yellow fever vaccine. The CDR3 sequence: CAISESGTGPERLNSPLHF. The CDR3 DNA reads as TGTGCCATCAGTGAGTCGGGGACAGGGCCCGAACGTCTTAATTCACCCCTCCACTTT.